This T cell receptor (beta chain) is drawn from a study of OX40 agonist ivuxolimab in advanced cancers. Overall study context: Three patients showed partial responses: one hepatocellular carcinoma and two cutaneous melanoma cases. Study conclusions and caveats: The work left the antigen specificity of expanded peripheral T cells undetermined. Nonresponders included some who also had low normalized T-cell clonal expansion. In the 0.1 to 3.0 mg/kg range, CD4+ and CD8+ blood T cells had expanded clonally by week 6.

CDR3 length: 16 amino acids. V gave up 1 base and J gave up 6 bases, with 17 bases separating them. CDR1 and CDR2 (germline): LNHDA, SQIVND (reference sequence). Produced via immunoSEQ multiplex PCR; TCRdb's table is partial and in-frame only. The sample carries under 20,000 clones, about four fifths recorded once. With regard to this clone: What it binds is not known.

The chain combines TRBV19 with TRBJ2-3; D not certain. The receptor's source is an adult with an advanced solid tumor such as melanoma, head and neck, liver or kidney cancer. The sequences come from CD4+ or CD8+ T cells sorted from blood, collected in a trial of the OX40 agonist ivuxolimab. The CDR3 nucleotides are TGTGCCAGTAGTATAGCCCTGGGAAGGGAAACGGATACGCAGTATTTT. Translation gives CASSIALGRETDTQYF.